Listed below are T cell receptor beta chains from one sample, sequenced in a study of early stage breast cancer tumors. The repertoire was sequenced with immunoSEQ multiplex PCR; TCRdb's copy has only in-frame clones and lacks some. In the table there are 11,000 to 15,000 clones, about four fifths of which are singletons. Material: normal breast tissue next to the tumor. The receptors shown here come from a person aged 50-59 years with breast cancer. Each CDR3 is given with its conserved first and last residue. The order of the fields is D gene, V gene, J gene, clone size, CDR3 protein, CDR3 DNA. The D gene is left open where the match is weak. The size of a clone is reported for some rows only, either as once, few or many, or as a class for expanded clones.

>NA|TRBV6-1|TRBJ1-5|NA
CASRTSADSNQPQHF
TGTGCCAGCAGAACTAGTGCCGATAGCAATCAGCCCCAGCATTTT
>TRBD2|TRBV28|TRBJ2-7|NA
CASSSAGEGEAYEQYF
TGTGCCAGCAGTTCCGCCGGGGAGGGTGAAGCCTACGAGCAGTACTTC
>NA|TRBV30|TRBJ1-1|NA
CAASRGGTEAFF
TGTGCCGCGAGCAGGGGAGGAACTGAAGCTTTCTTT
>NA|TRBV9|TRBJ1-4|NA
CASSVGGPLNEKLFF
TGTGCCAGCAGCGTAGGGGGACCCCTTAATGAAAAACTGTTTTTT
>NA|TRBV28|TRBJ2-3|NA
CASKDQQGTDTQYF
TGTGCCAGCAAAGATCAACAGGGAACAGATACGCAGTATTTT
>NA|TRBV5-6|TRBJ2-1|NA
CASSVYNEQFF
TGTGCCAGCAGCGTGTACAATGAGCAGTTCTTC
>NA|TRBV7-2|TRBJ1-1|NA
CASSSRGGRGTEAFF
TGTGCCAGCAGCTCTAGAGGGGGGAGGGGGACTGAAGCTTTCTTT
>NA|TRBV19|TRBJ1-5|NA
CASSMGVQPQHF
TGTGCCAGTAGTATGGGTGTCCAGCCCCAGCATTTT
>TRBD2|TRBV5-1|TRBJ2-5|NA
CASRLLAGENPETQYF
TGCGCCAGCAGATTACTAGCGGGAGAGAATCCTGAGACCCAGTACTTC
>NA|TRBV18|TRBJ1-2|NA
CASSPQSAANYGYTF
TGTGCCAGCTCACCCCAGTCGGCAGCTAACTATGGCTACACCTTC
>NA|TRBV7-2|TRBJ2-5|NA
CASSLDREETQYF
TGTGCCAGCAGCTTAGACAGGGAAGAGACCCAGTACTTC
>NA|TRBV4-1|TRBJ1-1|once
CASSQAVNTEAFF
TGCGCCAGCAGCCAAGCAGTAAACACTGAAGCTTTCTTT
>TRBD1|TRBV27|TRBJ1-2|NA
CASSLRGGLSYGYTF
TGTGCCAGCAGCCTCAGGGGGGGGCTAAGCTATGGCTACACCTTC
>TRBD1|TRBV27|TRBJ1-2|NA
CASSSYTRGQGSYGYTF
TGTGCCAGCAGTAGTTACACCCGGGGACAGGGTTCCTATGGCTACACCTTC
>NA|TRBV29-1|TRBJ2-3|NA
CSGERWGTSTDTQYF
TGCAGCGGGGAACGATGGGGCACTAGCACAGATACGCAGTATTTT
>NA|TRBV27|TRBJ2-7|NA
CASSPLAGGIHEQYF
TGTGCCAGCAGTCCTTTGGCCGGAGGGATCCACGAGCAGTACTTC
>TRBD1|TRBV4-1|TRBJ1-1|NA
CASSQTGTGATGDTEAFF
TGCGCCAGCAGCCAAACCGGGACAGGGGCAACCGGGGACACTGAAGCTTTCTTT
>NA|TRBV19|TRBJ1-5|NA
CASSIVNRPGSQPQHF
TGTGCCAGTAGTATAGTAAACCGCCCGGGATCTCAGCCCCAGCATTTT
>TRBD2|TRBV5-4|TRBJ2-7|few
CASSSKRDHEQYF
TGTGCCAGCAGCTCAAAGCGGGACCACGAGCAGTACTTC
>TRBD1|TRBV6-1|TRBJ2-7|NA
CASSSGTGDSYEQYF
TGTGCCAGCAGTTCCGGGACAGGTGACTCCTACGAGCAGTACTTC
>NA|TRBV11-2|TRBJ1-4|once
CASSRSRRNLTATNEKLFF
TGTGCCAGCAGCCGATCCCGCAGGAATTTAACGGCAACTAATGAAAAACTGTTTTTT
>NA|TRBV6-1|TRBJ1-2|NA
CASSANAGTLVYGYTF
TGTGCCAGCAGTGCGAACGCGGGGACTTTGGTTTATGGCTACACCTTC
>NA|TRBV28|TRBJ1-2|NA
CASSDPSYGYTF
TGTGCCAGCAGCGACCCAAGCTATGGCTACACCTTC
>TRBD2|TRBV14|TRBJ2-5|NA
CASSQDPASGGFRETQYF
TGTGCCAGCAGCCAAGATCCGGCTAGCGGGGGGTTCCGGGAGACCCAGTACTTC
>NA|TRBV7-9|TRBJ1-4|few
CASSLFGEGKDTEKLFF
TGTGCCAGCAGCTTATTCGGGGAGGGGAAGGATACTGAAAAACTGTTTTTT
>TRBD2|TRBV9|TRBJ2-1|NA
CASSVRSGNNYEQFF
TGTGCCAGCAGCGTTCGTAGCGGGAATAACTATGAGCAGTTCTTC
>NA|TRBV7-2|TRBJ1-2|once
CASSLVGGLGYGYTF
TGTGCCAGCAGCTTAGTTGGGGGGTTAGGCTATGGCTACACCTTC
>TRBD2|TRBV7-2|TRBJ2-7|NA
CASSFGGSSYEQYF
TGTGCCAGCAGCTTTGGCGGGAGCTCCTACGAGCAGTACTTC
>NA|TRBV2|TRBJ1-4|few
CASTPGTTNEKLFF
TGTGCCAGCACCCCCGGTACAACTAATGAAAAACTGTTTTTT
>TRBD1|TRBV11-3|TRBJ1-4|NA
CASSAQGAVEKLFF
TGTGCCAGCAGCGCACAGGGGGCGGTCGAAAAACTGTTTTTT
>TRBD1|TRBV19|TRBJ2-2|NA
CASRDRADTGELFF
TGTGCCAGTAGGGACAGGGCCGACACCGGGGAGCTGTTTTTT
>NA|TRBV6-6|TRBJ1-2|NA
CASSYLGLGYTF
TGTGCCAGCAGTTACTTGGGGCTTGGCTACACCTTC
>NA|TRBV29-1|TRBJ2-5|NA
CSVERGAETQYF
TGCAGCGTTGAAAGAGGGGCAGAGACCCAGTACTTC
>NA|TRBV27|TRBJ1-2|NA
CASSSSRGGNYGYTF
TGTGCCAGCAGTTCATCCCGGGGGGGAAACTATGGCTACACCTTC
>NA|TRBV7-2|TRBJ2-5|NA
CASNWGAGETQYF
TGTGCCAGCAACTGGGGGGCGGGAGAGACCCAGTACTTC
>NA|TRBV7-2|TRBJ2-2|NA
CASSGSSAGELFF
TGTGCCAGCAGCGGAAGTAGCGCCGGGGAGCTGTTTTTT